This T cell receptor (beta chain) emerged from a study of radiation and T cells in renal cell carcinoma. Documented time point: blood 4 weeks post-SBRT, at nephrectomy. Treatment reported: 15 Gy SBRT to primary tumor, nephrectomy 4 weeks later. Nephrectomy followed 15 Gy stereotactic body radiation by 4 weeks. As to this clone: Its antigen is unknown.

Here immunoSEQ multiplex PCR was the method, and the copy in TCRdb shows in-frame clones only, minus some. The sample shows about 78,000 clones, 80% to 90% of them seen only once. The study's findings and limits: No pretreatment tumor biopsies were available for baseline clonotypes.

Trimming left V 4 bases short and J 4 bases short, with 5 bases between. The CDR3 covers 11 residues. Germline V gives CDR1 MNHNS, CDR2 SASEGT. The chain employs TRBV6-1 and TRBJ2-7; D is undetermined. Sequenced here: blood, sampled from a patient whose treatment included radiotherapy and nephrectomy. This receptor was obtained from a woman aged 70-85 years with renal cell carcinoma. The CDR3 is CASSVVYEQYF. The CDR3 coding sequence is TGTGCCAGCAGTGTAGTATACGAGCAGTACTTC.